This T cell receptor beta chain was found in a study of blood T cell repertoires in COVID-19 (dated by TCRdb to 2018 to 2020). Regarding the research as a whole: Samples covering the acute and convalescent phases of COVID-19 were provided by collaborators in the United States, Italy and Spain. The material from the prospective study consisted of cDNA or gDNA derived from T cells, B-cell-depleted T cells, or PBMCs. Subjects who had been exposed to COVID-19, were actively infected with it, or had recovered from it provided the deeply sampled blood TCRbeta repertoires that made up the dataset. The repertoires were released in a freely available public database intended as a resource for research on the immune response to SARS-CoV-2. Samples came from the ongoing ImmuneRACE study (first 160 participants) plus 1,254 subjects from 6 global collaborators. The sample metadata nearly always contained a de-identified subject ID, COVID-19 status, age in years and sex. Where available, HLA class I and class II types were obtained from metadata supplied by the sample provider rather than from assay-based typing. General conclusions and limits of the study: The amount of clinical and demographic metadata varied by source and participant and was provided uncurated.

V is pruned by 5 bases and J by 8 bases, leaving 12 bases of the junction without a gene match. CDR1 and CDR2 are drawn from the germline V gene (reference sequence): MNHEY, SMNVEV. The CDR3, from cysteine to phenylalanine, totals 15 residues. Of the read, only the CDR3 DNA is kept; its 45 bases are in frame from base 1. TCRbeta CDR3 regions were amplified from genomic DNA using the immunoSEQ Assay, a bias-controlled multiplex PCR. On the authors' methods: Nucleated cell counts per sample were estimated from amplification of reference gene primers within the assay. To quantify the absolute abundance of each unique TCRbeta CDR3 rearrangement, sequence reads were collapsed and filtered. For each sample, productive Simpson clonality was calculated by taking the square root of Simpson's diversity index across productive rearrangements. In TCRdb, the immuneACCESS table is reduced to in-frame sequences with V and J assigned. These tables do not hold every clone; where another copy was compared, an unresolved V gene accounts for under half, and the others remain unexplained. Clone size and V and J calls were adopted from that table, with D and trimming inferred from the DNA. For this sample there are roughly 410,000 clones; approximately 88% appear just once. Of the sample, more than 0.95% falls within the top ten clones.

In its sample, this clone was seen once. Its antigen target is currently unknown. Within one base of it there is no much larger clone, and no base qualities were kept. Whole blood was collected in K2EDTA tubes by collaborating institutions according to the institutions' own protocols. Collaborator samples were shipped for TCRbeta analysis as frozen whole blood, isolated PBMCs, or DNA extracted from either sample type. The receptor chain draws on TRBV27 and TRBJ1-2, with 9 junctional bases fitting TRBD1. The TCR originated in a man in his forties with acute or convalescent COVID-19. The sequencing sample was made of peripheral blood. The bases read TGTGCCAGCAGTACTACAGGGGGCGGTTGGTTCGGCTACACCTTC. Translated, it reads CASSTTGGGWFGYTF.